The next 6 T cell receptor beta chains were all read from a single sample in a study of T cell changes during pregnancy in multiple sclerosis. Data came from immunoSEQ multiplex PCR; TCRdb stores just in-frame clones and leaves some out. The table has about 40,000 clones, roughly 94% seen once. This sample comprised peripheral blood, obtained in the third trimester of pregnancy. Receptors were obtained from a female donor with multiple sclerosis, enrolled in a pregnancy study.

CDR3 sequence: CASSEQGATYGYTF. In DNA form, the CDR3 reads TGTGCCAGCAGCGAGCAGGGGGCGACCTATGGCTACACCTTC. J is TRBJ1-2 and V is TRBV9, with 8 nucleotides matching TRBD1. Unmatched junction bases numbered 5, after V lost 3 bases and J lost 4 bases. The germline V gene encodes CDR1 SGDLS and CDR2 YYNGEE. There are 14 residues in the CDR3.

V usage is TRBV10-3 and J usage is TRBJ2-2; 8 bases align to TRBD2. V trimming: 10 bases; J trimming: 4 bases; junction bases outside the gene matches: 8. Germline loops: CDR1 ENHRY, CDR2 SYGVKD. This CDR3 region has 14 residues. The CDR3 DNA is TGTGCCACCCAGACTAGCGATCTCACCGGGGAGCTGTTTTTT. This gives the protein CATQTSDLTGELFF.

The CDR3 DNA reads TGTGCCAGCAGCCATTCTAGCGGGGGATATGAGCAGTTCTTC. This codes for CASSHSSGGYEQFF. V and J are TRBV7-3 and TRBJ2-1, with 10 bases fitting TRBD2. The CDR3 runs 14 residues. Germline values: CDR1 SGHTA, CDR2 FQGTGA. V shed 5 bases and J 8 bases; nucleotides not matched to a gene: 6.

The chain recombines TRBV28 with TRBJ1-2; no clear D. Germline CDR1 is MDHEN and CDR2 is SYDVKM. The CDR3 runs 12 residues. The germline V and J ends were trimmed by 10 bases and 2 bases, with 11 bases remaining between them. In DNA, the CDR3 is TGTGCCACCTTCCCCCCGAACTATGGCTACACCTTC. This translates into CATFPPNYGYTF.

The chain has TRBV29-1 and TRBJ2-1, with 11 bases matching TRBD2. The CDR3 runs to 14 residues. The germline V gene encodes CDR1 SQVTM and CDR2 ANQGSEA. Unmatched junction bases numbered 5, after V lost 5 bases and J lost 5 bases. The CDR3 protein is CSVRTSGGNNEQFF. As DNA, the CDR3 is TGCAGCGTTCGAACTAGCGGGGGAAACAATGAGCAGTTCTTC.

The rearrangement links TRBV19 to TRBJ1-1, with TRBD1 matching 7 bases. The CDR3 spans 12 residues. CDR1 and CDR2 from the germline V gene are LNHDA and SQIVND (reference sequence). Trimming took 6 bases from V and 8 from J; bases not matched to a gene: 6. The CDR3 DNA reads as TGTGCCAGTAGCCCTAGGACAGGAGAAGCTTTCTTT. Protein: CASSPRTGEAFF.